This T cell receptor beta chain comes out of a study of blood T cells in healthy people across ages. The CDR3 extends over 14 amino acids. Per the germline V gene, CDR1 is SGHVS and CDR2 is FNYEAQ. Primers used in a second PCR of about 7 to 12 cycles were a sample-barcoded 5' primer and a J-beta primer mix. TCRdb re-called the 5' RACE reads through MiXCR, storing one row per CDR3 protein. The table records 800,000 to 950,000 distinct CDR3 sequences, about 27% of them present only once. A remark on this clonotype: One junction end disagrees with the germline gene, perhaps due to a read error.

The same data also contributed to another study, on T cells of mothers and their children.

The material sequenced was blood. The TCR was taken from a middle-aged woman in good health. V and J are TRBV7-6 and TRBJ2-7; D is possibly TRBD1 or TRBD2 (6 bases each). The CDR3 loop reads CAGSLGGKPYEQYF. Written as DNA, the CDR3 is TGTGCCGGCAGCTTAGGGGGGAAGCCCTACGAGCAGTACTTC.